Sequencing of this T cell receptor (beta chain) was carried out in a study of shared clonotypes between healthy human individuals. As defined, naive CD8 cells were CD45RO-negative and positively selected for CCR7, with terminally differentiated effector memory CD45RA+ cells excluded. Assay used: immunoSEQ multiplex PCR; TCRdb lists only in-frame clones, some missing. This sample has around 600,000 clones, with 85% to 95% found just once. V was trimmed by 7 bases and J by 2 bases, leaving 15 bases between them. The CDR3 is 15 residues long. Per germline, CDR1 MNHNY and CDR2 SVGAGI (reference sequence).

What was sequenced was naive CD8+ T cells sorted from blood. The chain has TRBV6-6 and TRBJ1-5; D remains ambiguous. The TCR originated in a woman aged 30 to 39 in good health. The CDR3 here is CASTQAASGNQPQHF. The DNA of the CDR3 is TGTGCCAGCACCCAGGCGGCCTCCGGCAATCAGCCCCAGCATTTT.